The 21 T cell receptor beta chains in this list originate from one sample, sequenced in a study of human T cells and chemical hapten exposure. TCRdb re-called the RACE reads with MiXCR, one entry per CDR3 protein. In the table there are about 84,000 distinct CDR3 sequences, 10% to 12% of which are singletons. Regarding time point: patch test 3, about 24 weeks after DPC sensitization. Treatment here: therapeutic diphenylcyclopropenone sensitization with weekly scalp DPC. Sequences were derived from whole blood, sampled in connection with sensitization to the hapten diphenylcyclopropenone (DPC). The receptors come from a woman aged 45-59 years with alopecia areata. Some clones in this sample may be carry-over from other donors' samples.

This clonotype was found many times. The rearrangement links TRBV11-2 to TRBJ2-2; D is perhaps TRBD1 or TRBD2 (6 bases each). There are 14 residues in the CDR3. V dropped 2 bases and J dropped 5 bases, with 9 bases sitting between them. CDR1 is SGHAT and CDR2 is FQNNGV in the germline V gene. In nucleotides, the CDR3 is TGTGCCAGCAGCTTAACGGGGGCGACCGGGGAGCTGTTTTTT. Its protein product is CASSLTGATGELFF.

Ten or more counts support this clonotype. The chain combines TRBV11-2 with TRBJ2-3, with D possibly TRBD2 on 5 matching bases. With 3 bases removed from V and 5 bases from J, the gap between germline ends came to 6 bases. This CDR3 has 12 amino acids. Germline values: CDR1 SGHAT, CDR2 FQNNGV. The CDR3 reads CASSFEGDTQYF. DNA of the CDR3: TGTGCCAGCAGCTTTGAGGGAGATACGCAGTATTTT.

CDR3 in DNA: TGCAGCGTTGACGTAGCGGGAGGAGACGAGCAGTACTTC. It specifies CSVDVAGGDEQYF. V and J are TRBV29-1 and TRBJ2-7; TRBD2 matches 10 bases. Germline V CDR1 and CDR2: SQVTM, ANQGSEA. The CDR3 is 13 amino acids. The V segment lost 3 bases and the J segment 5 bases; nucleotides outside the gene matches: 4.

The CDR3 region is CASSQAGTLSYEQYF. The CDR3 DNA reads TGTGCCAGCAGCCAAGCGGGGACCTTATCCTACGAGCAGTACTTC. The chain combines TRBV14 with TRBJ2-7, with D perhaps matching TRBD1 or TRBD2 (5 bases each). This CDR3 is built from 15 residues. V lost 1 base and J lost 1, with 11 bases in between. The V gene's germline CDR1 is SGHDN and CDR2 FVKESK.

The chain joins TRBV9 to TRBJ1-2; D gene uncertain. The CDR3 contains 14 residues. Germline lookup yields CDR1 SGDLS and CDR2 YYNGEE. The V and J ends lost 0 bases and 2 bases respectively, with 8 bases between them. This CDR3 reads CASSVDLANYGYTF. The CDR3 region has the DNA TGTGCCAGCAGCGTAGATCTTGCCAACTATGGCTACACCTTC.

This sequence joins TRBV7-2 and TRBJ2-3, with a possible D match to TRBD2 (5 bases). Germline values: CDR1 SGHTA, CDR2 FQGNSA. With 1 base removed from V and 0 bases from J, the gap between germline ends came to 8 bases. There are 15 residues in the CDR3. CDR3 nucleotide sequence: TGTGCCAGCAGCTTAGGAGGGATTAGCACAGATACGCAGTATTTT. Amino acids: CASSLGGISTDTQYF.

This clonotype was observed many times. V is TRBV10-2 and J is TRBJ2-2; D tentatively reads TRBD1 or TRBD2 (6 bases each). Per the germline V gene, CDR1 is WSHSY and CDR2 is SAAADI. With 8 bases removed from V and 6 bases from J, the gap between germline ends came to 16 bases. This CDR3 spans 14 amino acids. The CDR3 DNA follows: TGCGCCAGCTTTGGGGGGCCCAGCCCCGGGGAGCTGTTTTTT. Translated, it gives CASFGGPSPGELFF.

This clonotype occurred a few times. The chain carries TRBV11-3 and TRBJ2-3; a weak D match, TRBD1 (6 bases). Germline values: CDR1 SGHNT, CDR2 YENEEA. V was pared by 1 base and J by 3 bases, with 20 bases between. The CDR3 loop spans 18 amino acids. The CDR3 DNA follows: TGTGCCAGCAGCTTAGCCACTCCGGGGATGGGGGCTACAGATACGCAGTATTTT. This encodes CASSLATPGMGATDTQYF.

This clonotype has at least ten counts. The chain links TRBV13 to TRBJ1-6; D unclear. Trimming left V 2 bases short and J 6 bases short, with 8 bases between. The CDR3 has 14 residues. Germline CDR1 reads PRHDT; CDR2 reads FYEKMQ (reference sequence). The CDR3 reads CASSLRGSNSPLHF. The CDR3 coding sequence is TGTGCCAGCAGCTTACGAGGGAGTAATTCACCCCTCCACTTT.

At least ten counts were recorded for this clonotype. The chain uses TRBV7-8 and TRBJ2-7; 11 nucleotides line up with TRBD1. The germline gives CDR1 SGHVS, CDR2 FQNEAQ. V lost 3 bases and J lost 6; bases outside the gene matches: 1. The CDR3 has 13 amino acids. The CDR3 DNA follows: TGTGCCAGCAGCTTGGGACAGGGGGGCGAGCAGTACTTC. Its protein is CASSLGQGGEQYF. Full variable domain (missing parts from reference TRBV7-8 and TRBJ2-7): GAGVSQSPRYKVAKRGQDVALRCDPISGHVSLFWYQQALGQGPEFLTYFQNEAQLDKSGLPSDRFFAERPEGSVSTLKIQRTQQEDSAVYLCASSLGQGGEQYFGPGTRLTVT.

This clonotype has at least ten counts. The J gene is TRBJ2-2, the V gene TRBV12-3 or TRBV12-4, with D possibly matching TRBD2 (5 bases). Trimming stripped 2 bases from V and 6 bases from J, with 7 bases between. The CDR3 length is 13 residues. The CDR3 sequence: CASSLSGSGELFF. As DNA, the CDR3 is TGTGCCAGCAGTTTATCGGGGTCCGGGGAGCTGTTTTTT.

The gene calls are TRBV25-1 and TRBJ2-1; D gene unclear. Germline V gene sequence: CDR1 MGHDK, CDR2 SYGVNS. This CDR3 contains 17 residues. Deletions cut 0 bases from V and 3 bases from J, with 15 bases between. This chain's CDR3 is CASSEYNGRANYNEQFF. The CDR3 DNA is TGTGCCAGCAGTGAATATAACGGGCGAGCCAACTACAATGAGCAGTTCTTC.

The chain carries TRBV9 and TRBJ1-1, with TRBD1 matching 7 bases. The CDR3 has 15 residues. V trimming: 4 bases; J trimming: 0 bases; junction bases outside the gene matches: 6. From germline, CDR1 is SGDLS and CDR2 YYNGEE. Here the CDR3 DNA reads TGTGCCAGCAGCCCAGGGGGGGACGTGAACACTGAAGCTTTCTTT. This encodes CASSPGGDVNTEAFF.

This clonotype was counted at least ten times. The CDR3, as DNA: TGTGCCTGGGGGGCCAACGTCCTGACTTTC. Encoded protein: CAWGANVLTF. This chain uses TRBV30 with TRBJ2-6; no clear D gene. The CDR3 is made up of 10 amino acids. CDR1 is GTSNPN, CDR2 SVGIG, per germline (reference sequence). V lost 5 bases and J lost 4, with 0 bases in between.

This clonotype was recorded a few times. This chain uses TRBV5-1 with TRBJ2-5, with 7 bases that match TRBD2. CDR3 length equals 14 residues. The germline CDR1 and CDR2 sequences are SGHRS and YFSETQ. J was trimmed by 3 bases and V by 4 bases; bases with no gene match: 6. The CDR3 spells CASSKDGGKETQYF. The CDR3 DNA is TGCGCCAGCAGCAAGGACGGGGGGAAAGAGACCCAGTACTTC.

This rearrangement joins TRBV20-1 to TRBJ2-3, with TRBD2 matching over 11 bases. The CDR3 runs to 15 residues. Trimming at V came to 1 base and at J to 3 bases, leaving 3 bases not matched to a gene. From germline, CDR1 is DFQATT and CDR2 SNEGSKA (reference sequence). In nucleotides, the CDR3 is TGCAGTGCTAGAGTCCCTAGCGGGAGGACAGATACGCAGTATTTT. Encoded protein: CSARVPSGRTDTQYF.

This clonotype was counted only a few times. This sequence joins TRBV7-3 and TRBJ2-1; 9 bases align to TRBD2. In germline, CDR1 is SGHTA, CDR2 FQGTGA. V shed 5 bases, J shed 4 bases, and the junction held 15 bases outside the gene matches. The CDR3 has 18 residues. For the CDR3, the DNA is TGTGCCAGCAGCCAATATGCGCCTAGCGGGACTCTGTACAATGAGCAGTTCTTC. Translating gives CASSQYAPSGTLYNEQFF.

This clonotype was counted a few times. The J gene is TRBJ1-4, the V gene TRBV19; D unclear. The V end was cut by 3 bases, the J end by 0 bases, with 2 bases between. CDR3 length: 13 residues. CDR1 is LNHDA and CDR2 is SQIVND in the germline V gene (reference sequence). The CDR3 sequence is CASSIATNEKLFF. For the CDR3, the DNA is TGTGCCAGTAGTATTGCAACTAATGAAAAACTGTTTTTT.

This chain connects TRBV2 to TRBJ2-5; 13 bases are a match to TRBD2. Germline assignment: CDR1 SNHLY and CDR2 FYNNEI. This CDR3 is 17 amino acids long. V lost 2 bases and J lost 6; bases outside the gene matches: 9. The CDR3 DNA sequence: TGTGCCAGCAGTGAAAAGGGGACTAGCGGGATTCGAAAGACCCAGTACTTC. Translating gives CASSEKGTSGIRKTQYF.

This clonotype was detected many times. J is TRBJ2-5 and V is TRBV5-1; no reliable D call. The V end was cut by 2 bases, the J end by 1 base, with 3 bases between. The CDR3 loop spans 12 amino acids. Per germline, CDR1 SGHRS and CDR2 YFSETQ. CDR3 sequence: CASSLLQETQYF. DNA of the CDR3: TGCGCCAGCAGCTTACTCCAAGAGACCCAGTACTTC.

This clonotype was counted ten times or more. The rearrangement joins TRBV6-6 to TRBJ2-7; D perhaps matches TRBD1 (5 bases). This CDR3 is built from 13 residues. Trimming pared 2 bases from V and 5 bases from J, leaving 10 bases between. Germline V CDR1 and CDR2: MNHNY, SVGAGI (reference sequence). The CDR3 loop is CASSYGAGHEQYF. DNA of the CDR3: TGTGCCAGCAGTTACGGGGCAGGCCACGAGCAGTACTTC.